This T cell receptor (beta chain) was found in a study of cytomegalovirus exposure and HLA in healthy donors. General study results and limits: Most of the TCR beta V segments (in an earlier analysis) were productive either about 87% or about 30% of the time.

The PCR used 60 Vbeta and 13 Jbeta primers. The data were produced by immunoSEQ multiplex PCR, yet TCRdb's version contains in-frame clones alone and is incomplete. The repertoire includes 150,000 to 200,000 clones, 60% to 80% of them detected once, and 2.2% sits in the top ten. Looked up from germline, CDR1 is LNHDA and CDR2 is SQIVND (reference sequence). V shed 4 bases and J shed 3 bases, with 2 bases lying between them. This CDR3 contains 11 residues. About this clone: Its antigen is not identified. Additional DNA sequences in this sample encode the identical CDR3.

The TCR originated in a man in his fifties or sixties in good health and CMV-seropositive. The sequencing sample was made of PBMCs. The V call is TRBV19, the J call TRBJ2-3; D not resolved. The CDR3 protein is CASSTTDTQYF. In DNA form, the CDR3 reads TGTGCCAGTAGTACTACAGATACGCAGTATTTT.